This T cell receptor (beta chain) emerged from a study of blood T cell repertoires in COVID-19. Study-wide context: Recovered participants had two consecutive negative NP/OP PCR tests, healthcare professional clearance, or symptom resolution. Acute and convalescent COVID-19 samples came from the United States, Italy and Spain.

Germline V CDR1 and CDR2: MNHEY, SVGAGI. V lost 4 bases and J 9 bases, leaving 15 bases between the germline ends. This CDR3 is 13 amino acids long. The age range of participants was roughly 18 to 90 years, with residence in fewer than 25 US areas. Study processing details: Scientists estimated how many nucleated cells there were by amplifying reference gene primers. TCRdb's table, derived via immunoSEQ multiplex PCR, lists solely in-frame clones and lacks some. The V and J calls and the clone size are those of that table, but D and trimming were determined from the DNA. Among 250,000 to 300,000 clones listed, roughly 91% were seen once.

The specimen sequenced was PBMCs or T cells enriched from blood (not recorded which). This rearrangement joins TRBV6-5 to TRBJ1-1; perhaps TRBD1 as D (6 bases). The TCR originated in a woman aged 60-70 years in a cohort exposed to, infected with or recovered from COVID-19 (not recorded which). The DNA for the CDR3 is TGTGCCAGCAGTTTGTTCCGGGACACCCAAGCTTTCTTT. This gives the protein CASSLFRDTQAFF.